This TCR beta chain was captured in a study of Graves' ophthalmopathy and Graves' hyperthyroidism. This clonotype was seen a few times. RNA transcripts provided the template for amplifying TCR beta CDR3 regions. Scientists carried out first-round RT-PCR using HTBI primers and then a second-round multiplex PCR. MiXCR was run by TCRdb on the multiplex PCR reads, yielding one entry per CDR3 protein. This sample has 400,000 to 450,000 distinct CDR3 sequences, with over 20% found just once. V lost 3 bases, J lost 4 bases, and 2 bases stayed unmatched. This CDR3 comprises 13 residues. Germline V gives CDR1 DFQATT, CDR2 SNEGSKA (reference sequence).

This chain links TRBV20-1 with TRBJ1-1; 10 bases are a match to TRBD1. The sequencing sample was made of peripheral blood. The clonotype comes from a young woman with stable Graves' hyperthyroidism. The CDR3 DNA reads TGCAGTGCTAGTGGGACAGGGGTCACTGAAGCTTTCTTT. As protein: CSASGTGVTEAFF.